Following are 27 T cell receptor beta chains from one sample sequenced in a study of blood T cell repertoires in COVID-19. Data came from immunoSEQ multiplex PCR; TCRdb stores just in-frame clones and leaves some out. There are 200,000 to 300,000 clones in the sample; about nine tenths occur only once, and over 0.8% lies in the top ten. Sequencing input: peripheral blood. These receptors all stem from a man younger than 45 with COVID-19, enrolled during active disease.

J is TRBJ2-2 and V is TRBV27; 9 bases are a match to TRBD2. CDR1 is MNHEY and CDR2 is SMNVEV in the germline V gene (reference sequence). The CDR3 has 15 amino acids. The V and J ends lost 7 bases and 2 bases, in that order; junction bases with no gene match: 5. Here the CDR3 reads CASNLAGANTGELFF. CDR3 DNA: TGTGCCAGCAACTTAGCGGGGGCAAACACCGGGGAGCTGTTTTTT.

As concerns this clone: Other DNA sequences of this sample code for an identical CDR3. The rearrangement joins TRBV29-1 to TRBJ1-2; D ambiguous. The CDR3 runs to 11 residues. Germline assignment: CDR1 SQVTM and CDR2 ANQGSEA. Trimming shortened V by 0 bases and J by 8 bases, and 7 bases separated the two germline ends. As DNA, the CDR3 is TGCAGCGTTGAAGATCGGGGAGGCTACACCTTC. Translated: CSVEDRGGYTF.

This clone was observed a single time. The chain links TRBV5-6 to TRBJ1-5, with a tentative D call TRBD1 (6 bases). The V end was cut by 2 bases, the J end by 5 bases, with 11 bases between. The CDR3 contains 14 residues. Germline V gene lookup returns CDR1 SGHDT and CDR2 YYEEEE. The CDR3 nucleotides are TGTGCCAGCAGCTTACAGGGAACCGATCAGCCCCAGCATTTT. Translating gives CASSLQGTDQPQHF.

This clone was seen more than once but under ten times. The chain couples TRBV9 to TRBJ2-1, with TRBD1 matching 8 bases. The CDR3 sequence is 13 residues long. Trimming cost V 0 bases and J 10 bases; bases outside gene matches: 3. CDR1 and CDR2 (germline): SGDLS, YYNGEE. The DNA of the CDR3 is TGTGCCAGCAGCGTAGCAGGGGGCCACGAGCAGTTCTTC. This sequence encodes CASSVAGGHEQFF.

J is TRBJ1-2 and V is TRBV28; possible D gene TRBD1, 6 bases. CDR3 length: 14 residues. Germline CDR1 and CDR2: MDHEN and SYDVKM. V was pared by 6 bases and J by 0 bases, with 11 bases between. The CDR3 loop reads CASRTGITNYGYTF. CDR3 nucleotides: TGTGCCAGCAGGACAGGTATCACTAACTATGGCTACACCTTC.

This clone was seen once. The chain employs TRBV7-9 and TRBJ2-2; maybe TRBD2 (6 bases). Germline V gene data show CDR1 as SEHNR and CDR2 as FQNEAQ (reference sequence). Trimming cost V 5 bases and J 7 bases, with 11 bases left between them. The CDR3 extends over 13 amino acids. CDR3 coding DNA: TGTGCCAGCAGCCCGGGACTTGGCGGGGAGCTGTTTTTT. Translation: CASSPGLGGELFF.

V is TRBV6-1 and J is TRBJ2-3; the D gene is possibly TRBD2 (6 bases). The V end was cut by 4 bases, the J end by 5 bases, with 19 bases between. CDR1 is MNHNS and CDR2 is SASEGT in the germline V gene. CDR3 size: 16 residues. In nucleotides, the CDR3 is TGTGCCAGCAGTGGAGGAGGGGACCCCGGTGGAGATACGCAGTATTTT. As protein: CASSGGGDPGGDTQYF.

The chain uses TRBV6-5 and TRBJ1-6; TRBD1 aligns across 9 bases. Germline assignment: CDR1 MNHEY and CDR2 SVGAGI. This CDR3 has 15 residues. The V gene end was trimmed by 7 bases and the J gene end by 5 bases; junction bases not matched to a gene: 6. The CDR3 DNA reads TGTGCCAGCACCCAACAGGGGGCCAATAATTCACCCCTCCACTTT. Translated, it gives CASTQQGANNSPLHF.

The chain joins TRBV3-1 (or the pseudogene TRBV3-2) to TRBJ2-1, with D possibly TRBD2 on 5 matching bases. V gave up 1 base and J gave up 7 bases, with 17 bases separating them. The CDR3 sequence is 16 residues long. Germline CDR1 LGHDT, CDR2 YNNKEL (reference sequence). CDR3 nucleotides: TGTGCCAGCAGCCAAGTACCTCCGGGAACTGGGAATGAGCAGTTCTTC. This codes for CASSQVPPGTGNEQFF.

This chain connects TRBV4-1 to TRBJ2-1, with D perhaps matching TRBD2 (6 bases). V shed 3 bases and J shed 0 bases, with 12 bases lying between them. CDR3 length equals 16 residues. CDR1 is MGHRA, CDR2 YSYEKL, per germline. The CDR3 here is CASSQDYPSSYNEQFF. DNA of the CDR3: TGCGCCAGCAGCCAGGACTATCCGAGCTCCTACAATGAGCAGTTCTTC.

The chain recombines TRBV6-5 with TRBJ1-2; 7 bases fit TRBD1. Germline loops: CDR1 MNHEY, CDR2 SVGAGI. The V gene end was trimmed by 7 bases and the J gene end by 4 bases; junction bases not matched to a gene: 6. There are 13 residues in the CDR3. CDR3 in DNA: TGTGCCAGCACCAGACAGGGTCCCTATGGCTACACCTTC. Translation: CASTRQGPYGYTF.

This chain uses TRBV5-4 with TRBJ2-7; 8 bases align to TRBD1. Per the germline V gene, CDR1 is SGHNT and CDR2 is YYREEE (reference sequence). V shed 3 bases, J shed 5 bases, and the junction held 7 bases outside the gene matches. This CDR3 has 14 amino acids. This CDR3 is CASSSTGDPNEQYF. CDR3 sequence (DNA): TGTGCCAGCAGCTCGACAGGGGATCCCAACGAGCAGTACTTC.

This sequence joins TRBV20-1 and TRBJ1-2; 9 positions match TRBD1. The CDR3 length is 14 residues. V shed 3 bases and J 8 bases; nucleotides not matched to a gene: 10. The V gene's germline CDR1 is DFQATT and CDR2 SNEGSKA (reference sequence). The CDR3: CSASETGGLYGYTF. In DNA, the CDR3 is TGCAGTGCTAGTGAGACAGGGGGATTGTACGGCTACACCTTC.

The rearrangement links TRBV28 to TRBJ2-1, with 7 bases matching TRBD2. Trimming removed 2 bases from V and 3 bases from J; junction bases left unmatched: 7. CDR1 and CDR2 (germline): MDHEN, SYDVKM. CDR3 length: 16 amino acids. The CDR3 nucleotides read TGTGCCAGCAGTTTACCCGGGGGGTCGAGCTACAATGAGCAGTTCTTC. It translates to CASSLPGGSSYNEQFF.

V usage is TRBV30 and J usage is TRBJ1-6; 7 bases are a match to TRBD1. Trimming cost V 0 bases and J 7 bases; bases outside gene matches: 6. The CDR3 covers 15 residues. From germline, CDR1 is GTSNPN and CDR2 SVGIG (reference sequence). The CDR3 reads CAWSVIQGQNSPLHF. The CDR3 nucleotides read TGTGCCTGGAGTGTGATACAGGGGCAAAATTCACCCCTCCACTTT.

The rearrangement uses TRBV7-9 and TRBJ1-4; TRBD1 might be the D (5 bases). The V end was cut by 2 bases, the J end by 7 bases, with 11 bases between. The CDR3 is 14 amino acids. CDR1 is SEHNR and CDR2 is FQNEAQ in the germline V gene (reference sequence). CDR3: CASSLPGLGEKLFF. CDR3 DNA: TGTGCCAGCAGCTTACCAGGGTTGGGTGAAAAACTGTTTTTT.

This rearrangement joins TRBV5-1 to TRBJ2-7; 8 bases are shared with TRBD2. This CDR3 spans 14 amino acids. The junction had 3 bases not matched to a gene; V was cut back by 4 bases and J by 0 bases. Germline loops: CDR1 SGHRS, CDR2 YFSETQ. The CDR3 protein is CASSLSGGSYEQYF. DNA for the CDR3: TGCGCCAGCAGCCTAAGCGGGGGCTCCTACGAGCAGTACTTC.

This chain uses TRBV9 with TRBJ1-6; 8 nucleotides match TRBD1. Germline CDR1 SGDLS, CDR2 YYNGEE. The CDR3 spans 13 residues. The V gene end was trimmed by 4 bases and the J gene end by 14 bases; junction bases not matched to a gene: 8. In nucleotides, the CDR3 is TGTGCCAGCAGCACAGGGGGATCCCAGACCCTCCACTTT. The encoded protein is CASSTGGSQTLHF.

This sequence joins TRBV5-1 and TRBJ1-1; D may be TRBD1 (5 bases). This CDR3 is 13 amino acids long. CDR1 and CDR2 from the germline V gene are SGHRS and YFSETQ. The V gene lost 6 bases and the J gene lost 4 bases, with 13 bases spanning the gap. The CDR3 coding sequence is TGCGCCAGCACACCAGACGGGGGCACTGAAGCTTTCTTT. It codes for CASTPDGGTEAFF.

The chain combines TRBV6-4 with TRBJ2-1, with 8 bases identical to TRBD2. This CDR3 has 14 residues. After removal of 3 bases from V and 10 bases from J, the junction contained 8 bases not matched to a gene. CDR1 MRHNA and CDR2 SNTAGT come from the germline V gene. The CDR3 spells CASSEQRGWGEQFF. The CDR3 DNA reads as TGTGCCAGCAGTGAACAGCGGGGGTGGGGCGAGCAGTTCTTC.

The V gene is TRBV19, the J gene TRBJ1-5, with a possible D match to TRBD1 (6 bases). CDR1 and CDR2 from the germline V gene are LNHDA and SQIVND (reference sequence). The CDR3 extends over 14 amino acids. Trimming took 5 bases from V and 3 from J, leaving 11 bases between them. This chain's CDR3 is CASSSRTANQPQHF. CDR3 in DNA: TGTGCCAGTAGTTCGCGGACAGCCAATCAGCCCCAGCATTTT.

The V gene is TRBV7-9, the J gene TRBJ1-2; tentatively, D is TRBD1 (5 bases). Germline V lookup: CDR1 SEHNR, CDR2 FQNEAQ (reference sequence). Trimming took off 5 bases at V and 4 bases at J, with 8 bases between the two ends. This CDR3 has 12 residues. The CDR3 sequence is CASSPGGYGYTF. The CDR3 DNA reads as TGTGCCAGCAGCCCGGGGGGCTATGGCTACACCTTC.

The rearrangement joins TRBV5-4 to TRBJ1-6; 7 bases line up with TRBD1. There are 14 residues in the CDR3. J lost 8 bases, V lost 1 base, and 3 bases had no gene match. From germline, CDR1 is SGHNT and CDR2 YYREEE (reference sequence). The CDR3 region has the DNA TGTGCCAGCAGCTTGCAGGGGGTCGATTCACCCCTCCACTTT. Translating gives CASSLQGVDSPLHF.

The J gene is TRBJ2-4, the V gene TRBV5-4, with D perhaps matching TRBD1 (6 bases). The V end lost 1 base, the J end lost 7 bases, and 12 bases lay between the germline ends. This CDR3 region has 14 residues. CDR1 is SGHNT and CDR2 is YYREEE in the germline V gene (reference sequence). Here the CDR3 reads CASSLPPGDNIQYF. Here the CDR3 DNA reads TGTGCCAGCAGCTTGCCCCCAGGGGACAACATTCAGTACTTC.

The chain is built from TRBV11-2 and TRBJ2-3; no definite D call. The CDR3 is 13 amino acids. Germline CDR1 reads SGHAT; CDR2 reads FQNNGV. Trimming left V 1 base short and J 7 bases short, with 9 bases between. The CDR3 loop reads CASSLGVSNTQYF. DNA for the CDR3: TGTGCCAGCAGCTTAGGAGTTTCAAATACGCAGTATTTT.

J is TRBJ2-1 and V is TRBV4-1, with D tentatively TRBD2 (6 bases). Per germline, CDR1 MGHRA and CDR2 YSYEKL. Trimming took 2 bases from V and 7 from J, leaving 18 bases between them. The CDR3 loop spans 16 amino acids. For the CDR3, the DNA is TGCGCCAGCAGCCAACTCGGGAGAAACCCGGTTAATGAGCAGTTCTTC. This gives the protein CASSQLGRNPVNEQFF.

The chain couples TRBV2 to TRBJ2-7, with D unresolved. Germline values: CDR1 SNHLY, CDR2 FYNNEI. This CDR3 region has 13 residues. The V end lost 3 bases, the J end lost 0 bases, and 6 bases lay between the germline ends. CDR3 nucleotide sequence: TGTGCCAGCAGTGAGGCACCCTCCTACGAGCAGTACTTC. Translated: CASSEAPSYEQYF.